Below, 9 T cell receptor beta chains from the same sample are listed, as sequenced in a study of blood T cell repertoires in COVID-19. Only in-frame clones appear in the TCRdb table, and some are missing; sequencing was by immunoSEQ multiplex PCR. The repertoire has 70,000 or so clones, 80% to 90% of them found once; the top ten carry approximately 10%. Material: peripheral blood. The receptors shown here come from a man aged 70 or older with active or convalescent COVID-19.

The V gene is TRBV7-2, the J gene TRBJ2-5; tentative D call: TRBD2 (6 bases). Germline CDR1 is SGHTA and CDR2 is FQGNSA. Trimming removed 5 bases at V and 5 bases at J, with 21 bases between. The CDR3 sequence is 16 residues long. CDR3 nucleotides: TGTGCCAGCAGCCCGCGGCGCGGGGCGGGTTGGGAGACCCAGTACTTC. It specifies CASSPRRGAGWETQYF.

The genes are TRBV3-1 (or the pseudogene TRBV3-2) and TRBJ1-3, with TRBD1 identical over 10 bases. The CDR3 is 15 residues long. Germline V gene data show CDR1 as LGHDT and CDR2 as YNNKEL (reference sequence). With 7 bases clipped from V and 3 bases from J, the junction kept 6 bases outside the gene matches. CDR3 sequence reads: CASTPGQGIGNTIYF. The CDR3 DNA sequence: TGTGCCAGCACCCCGGGACAGGGGATTGGAAACACCATATATTTT.

The V gene is TRBV7-2, the J gene TRBJ2-3; 7 bases map to TRBD2. This CDR3 is built from 15 residues. Germline V gives CDR1 SGHTA, CDR2 FQGNSA. J gave up 5 bases and V 3 bases, and 8 bases lay outside the gene matches. DNA of the CDR3: TGTGCCAGCAGCTTCTCGGCGGGAGTTTTAGATACGCAGTATTTT. As protein: CASSFSAGVLDTQYF.

The chain combines TRBV4-3 with TRBJ2-3; no firm D call. The CDR3 length is 14 residues. Trimming took off 1 base at V and 5 bases at J, with 10 bases between the two ends. Germline V gene lookup returns CDR1 LGHNA and CDR2 YSLEER. DNA of the CDR3: TGCGCCAGCAGCCAAGTTCCCTCCGGAGATACGCAGTATTTT. It yields the protein CASSQVPSGDTQYF.

Many counts were recorded for this clone. CDR3 bases: TGTGCCAGCAGCTCACTTCGGGACTCCTACTACGAGCAGTACTTC. It codes for CASSSLRDSYYEQYF. The chain carries TRBV5-5 and TRBJ2-7, with D perhaps TRBD2 (6 bases). CDR3 length equals 15 residues. The V and J ends lost 3 bases and 3 bases respectively, with 16 bases between them. Germline CDR1 and CDR2: SGHKS and YYEKEE (reference sequence).

The rearrangement links TRBV27 to TRBJ2-3, with TRBD2 as a possible D gene (5 bases). The germline V and J ends were trimmed by 3 bases and 2 bases, with 15 bases remaining between them. The CDR3 consists of 16 residues. Per the germline V gene, CDR1 is MNHEY and CDR2 is SMNVEV (reference sequence). This chain's CDR3 is CASSFDTSGFTDTQYF. For the CDR3, the DNA is TGTGCCAGCAGTTTTGACACGAGCGGCTTCACAGATACGCAGTATTTT.

V is TRBV10-3 and J is TRBJ2-1; possible D gene TRBD2, 6 bases. CDR3 size: 13 residues. The V and J ends lost 7 bases and 2 bases respectively, with 9 bases between them. Germline CDR1 is ENHRY and CDR2 is SYGVKD. The CDR3 nucleotides read TGTGCCATCAAGGGGACTGCCTACAATGAGCAGTTCTTC. It encodes CAIKGTAYNEQFF.

V is TRBV5-1 and J is TRBJ2-1; perhaps TRBD2 as D (5 bases). Germline V gene sequence: CDR1 SGHRS, CDR2 YFSETQ. This CDR3 contains 20 residues. V gave up 3 bases and J gave up 0 bases, with 25 bases separating them. CDR3: CASSSPESPSSGGSYNEQFF. The CDR3 DNA follows: TGCGCCAGCAGCTCCCCGGAATCCCCTTCAAGCGGAGGCTCCTACAATGAGCAGTTCTTC.

V and J are TRBV9 and TRBJ2-2, with 10 bases lining up with TRBD1. CDR1 and CDR2 from the germline V gene are SGDLS and YYNGEE. The CDR3 sequence is 15 residues long. The trim removed 2 bases at V and 3 bases at J, leaving 1 base unmatched. For the CDR3, the DNA is TGTGCCAGCAGCGTGGGACAGGGGTACACCGGGGAGCTGTTTTTT. This translates into CASSVGQGYTGELFF. Filled out from reference TRBV9 and TRBJ2-2, the complete variable domain reads DSGVTQTPKHLITATGQRVTLRCSPRSGDLSVYWYQQSLDQGLQFLIQYYNGEERAKGNILERFSAQQFPDLHSELNLSSLELGDSALYFCASSVGQGYTGELFFGEGSRLTVL.